These T cell receptor beta chains were read from a single sample in a study of OX40 agonist ivuxolimab in advanced cancers. Sequenced by immunoSEQ multiplex PCR; TCRdb stores in-frame clones only, minus some. In the table there are approximately 70,000 clones, around 90% of which are singletons. This sample comprised CD4+ or CD8+ T cells sorted from blood, obtained in a trial of the OX40 agonist ivuxolimab. Source of these receptors: an adult with an advanced solid tumor such as melanoma, head and neck, liver or kidney cancer. The CDR3 runs from the conserved cysteine through the conserved F or W. The D gene is left open where the match is weak. Expanded clones are given a class, and other clones once, few, many or no size at all.

V: TRBV18
size: -
D: -
J: TRBJ2-1
DNA: TGTGCCAGCTCACCACTGGCCGGGGATGAGCAGTTCTTC
CDR3: CASSPLAGDEQFF

V: TRBV2
size: -
D: -
J: TRBJ1-5
DNA: TGTGCCACCGGCGGCGGACCCGATCAGCCCCAGCATTTT
CDR3: CATGGGPDQPQHF

V: TRBV5-6
size: -
D: -
J: TRBJ2-1
DNA: TGTGCCAGCAGCATCAGGGTAAGGAGCTCCTACAATGAGCAGTTCTTC
CDR3: CASSIRVRSSYNEQFF

V: TRBV19
size: -
D: TRBD1
J: TRBJ2-7
DNA: TGTGCCAGTAGTATTGGGACAGGAACCTACGAGCAGTACTTC
CDR3: CASSIGTGTYEQYF

V: TRBV4-2
size: -
D: -
J: TRBJ2-3
DNA: TGTGCCAGCCGGAGGGGGGTCGTAGGAGATACGCAGTATTTT
CDR3: CASRRGVVGDTQYF

V: TRBV29-1
size: -
D: -
J: TRBJ1-1
DNA: TGCAGCGGAAACAGAGGGACATTTGAAGCTTTCTTT
CDR3: CSGNRGTFEAFF

V: TRBV28
size: -
D: -
J: TRBJ1-1
DNA: TGTGCCAGCAGTTTAGCGACCGGGACAAGACAAGCTTTCTTT
CDR3: CASSLATGTRQAFF

V: TRBV2
size: -
D: -
J: TRBJ2-3
DNA: TGTGCCAGCAGTGAGCACAAACCGTCTAGCACAGATACGCAGTATTTT
CDR3: CASSEHKPSSTDTQYF

V: TRBV7-2
size: -
D: -
J: TRBJ1-1
DNA: TGTGCCAGCAGCTCGGACAGGAACACTGAAGCTTTCTTT
CDR3: CASSSDRNTEAFF

V: TRBV19
size: -
D: TRBD1
J: TRBJ1-6
DNA: TGTGCCAGTAGTTTAACACAGGGGAACAATTCACCCCTCCACTTT
CDR3: CASSLTQGNNSPLHF

V: TRBV5-1
size: -
D: -
J: TRBJ2-6
DNA: TGCGCCAGCAGCTTAGGGGTAGCTGGGGCCAACGTCCTGACTTTC
CDR3: CASSLGVAGANVLTF

V: TRBV6-1
size: -
D: TRBD1
J: TRBJ1-1
DNA: TGTGCCAGCAGTGGAGCGACAGGGGCCCTAATTGAAGCTTTCTTT
CDR3: CASSGATGALIEAFF

V: TRBV28
size: few
D: -
J: TRBJ1-2
DNA: TGTGCCAGCAGTTCAGGGACGGATTATGGAGGCTACACCTTC
CDR3: CASSSGTDYGGYTF

V: TRBV7-2
size: -
D: -
J: TRBJ1-2
DNA: TGTGCCAGCAGACGCCCATACACCTTC
CDR3: CASRRPYTF

V: TRBV6-5
size: -
D: TRBD1
J: TRBJ2-7
DNA: TGTGCCAGCAGTCGACTTAGGACAGGGACCTACGAGCAGTACTTC
CDR3: CASSRLRTGTYEQYF

V: TRBV7-2
size: -
D: -
J: TRBJ2-1
DNA: TGTGCCAGCAGCCCCCTAGCTGAGGAGCAGTTCTTC
CDR3: CASSPLAEEQFF

V: TRBV20-1
size: -
D: -
J: TRBJ2-7
DNA: TGCAGTGCTAGGACCAGCAACGAGCAGTACTTC
CDR3: CSARTSNEQYF

V: TRBV11-3
size: -
D: -
J: TRBJ1-2
DNA: TGTGCCAGCAGCTCCGGTGGAGAGGGGTATGGCTACACCTTC
CDR3: CASSSGGEGYGYTF

V: TRBV5-1
size: -
D: -
J: TRBJ1-1
DNA: TGCGCCAGCAGCTTGGATGGGGGCCGAACCCGTCCTGAAGCTTTCTTT
CDR3: CASSLDGGRTRPEAFF

V: TRBV6-5
size: -
D: -
J: TRBJ2-7
DNA: TGTGCCAGCAGTTACCTACAGGGTGACCCCCATTTC
CDR3: CASSYLQGDPHF

V: TRBV28
size: -
D: TRBD1
J: TRBJ1-6
DNA: TGTGCCAGCAACCGCCCGGGACAGGGCGCCCTCACCCTCCACTTT
CDR3: CASNRPGQGALTLHF

V: TRBV25-1
size: once
D: TRBD1
J: TRBJ1-2
DNA: TGTGCCAGCAGGGCACAGGGGGCTAACTATGGCTACACCTTC
CDR3: CASRAQGANYGYTF

V: TRBV7-8
size: -
D: -
J: TRBJ2-2
DNA: TGTGCCAGCAGCTTATTAGGAGCCGCGAACACCGGGGAGCTGTTTTTT
CDR3: CASSLLGAANTGELFF

V: TRBV5-1
size: -
D: -
J: TRBJ2-2
DNA: TGCGCCAGCAGCTTGACGACAGGGAACACCGGGGAGCTGTTTTTT
CDR3: CASSLTTGNTGELFF

V: TRBV5-4
size: -
D: -
J: TRBJ2-7
DNA: TGTGCCAGCAGCTTGGGACCCGGGCGGGACTACGAGCAGTACTTC
CDR3: CASSLGPGRDYEQYF

V: TRBV19
size: -
D: -
J: TRBJ1-5
DNA: TGTGCCAGTAGTATAGATCAGGGGAACAATCAGCCCCAGCATTTT
CDR3: CASSIDQGNNQPQHF

V: TRBV7-2
size: once
D: TRBD2
J: TRBJ2-5
DNA: TGTGCCAGCAGCTTAGCGAACGCGGGGGGACAAGAGACCCAGTACTTC
CDR3: CASSLANAGGQETQYF

V: TRBV19
size: -
D: -
J: TRBJ1-1
DNA: TGTGCCAGTAGTATAGTAGGGGTAAGGGCGAACACTGAAGCTTTCTTT
CDR3: CASSIVGVRANTEAFF

V: TRBV19
size: once
D: TRBD2
J: TRBJ2-2
DNA: TGTGCCAGTAGCCCCGGACTAGCGGGGGGATCGAACACCGGGGAGCTGTTTTTT
CDR3: CASSPGLAGGSNTGELFF

V: TRBV5-1
size: -
D: -
J: TRBJ2-1
DNA: TGCGCCAGCAGCTTGGCTCCAACCGTTCAAGAGAATGAGCAGTTCTTC
CDR3: CASSLAPTVQENEQFF

V: TRBV10-1
size: -
D: TRBD1
J: TRBJ2-1
DNA: TGCGCCAGCAGTGGGGGACAGGGCGCCTACAATGAGCAGTTCTTC
CDR3: CASSGGQGAYNEQFF

V: TRBV5-5
size: -
D: -
J: TRBJ2-7
DNA: TGTGCCAGCAGCTTGGGTGCAGGTCAGCAGTACTTC
CDR3: CASSLGAGQQYF

V: TRBV27
size: -
D: -
J: TRBJ2-5
DNA: TGTGCCAGCAGCCAATTGGGTTACCAAGAGACCCAGTACTTC
CDR3: CASSQLGYQETQYF

V: TRBV6-1
size: -
D: -
J: TRBJ1-1
DNA: TGTGCCAGCAGTGAGCGGCCGATGGGAACTGAAGCTTTCTTT
CDR3: CASSERPMGTEAFF

V: TRBV28
size: -
D: TRBD1
J: TRBJ2-7
DNA: TGTGCCAGCAGTACCGCACAGGGGTTCCCCTACGAGCAGTACTTC
CDR3: CASSTAQGFPYEQYF

V: TRBV19
size: once
D: -
J: TRBJ2-5
DNA: TGTGCCAGTAGTTGGGGTCAAGAGACCCAGTACTTC
CDR3: CASSWGQETQYF

V: TRBV7-9
size: -
D: -
J: TRBJ1-4
DNA: TGTGCCAGCAGCTTAGGAGGGTGGGGAAATGAAAAACTGTTTTTT
CDR3: CASSLGGWGNEKLFF

V: TRBV6-5
size: -
D: -
J: TRBJ2-7
DNA: TGTGCCAGCGAGGCCAGCTCCTACGAGCAGTACTTC
CDR3: CASEASSYEQYF

V: TRBV7-2
size: -
D: -
J: TRBJ1-5
DNA: TGTGCCAGCAGCTTAGCGCCGGCGGCTGATAGCAATCAGCCCCAGCATTTT
CDR3: CASSLAPAADSNQPQHF

V: TRBV4-2
size: once
D: -
J: TRBJ2-3
DNA: TGTGCCAGCAGCCAGGCCCTTCTGGAAAGGGGTGACGATACGCAGTATTTT
CDR3: CASSQALLERGDDTQYF

V: TRBV4-3
size: -
D: -
J: TRBJ2-7
DNA: TGCGCCAGCAGCCAAGACCCGTTAGCGGTCTACGAGCAGTACTTC
CDR3: CASSQDPLAVYEQYF

V: TRBV28
size: -
D: -
J: TRBJ2-1
DNA: TGTGCCAGCAGCGGGCAGAATCCTTCCTACAATGAGCAGTTCTTC
CDR3: CASSGQNPSYNEQFF

V: TRBV10-2
size: -
D: -
J: TRBJ1-3
DNA: TGCGCCACCCGACAGGAGAACTCTGGAAACACCATATATTTT
CDR3: CATRQENSGNTIYF

V: TRBV2
size: -
D: TRBD2
J: TRBJ2-7
DNA: TGTGCCAGCAGACTTACTAGCGGACCAGCCTACGAGCAGTACTTC
CDR3: CASRLTSGPAYEQYF

V: TRBV6-1
size: -
D: -
J: TRBJ2-2
DNA: TGTGCCAGCAACCGCCTGGGACAGGAGCTGTTTTTT
CDR3: CASNRLGQELFF

V: TRBV18
size: -
D: TRBD1
J: TRBJ1-2
DNA: TGTGCCAGCTCACTCGACAGGGCTCAAGCTAACTATGGCTACACCTTC
CDR3: CASSLDRAQANYGYTF